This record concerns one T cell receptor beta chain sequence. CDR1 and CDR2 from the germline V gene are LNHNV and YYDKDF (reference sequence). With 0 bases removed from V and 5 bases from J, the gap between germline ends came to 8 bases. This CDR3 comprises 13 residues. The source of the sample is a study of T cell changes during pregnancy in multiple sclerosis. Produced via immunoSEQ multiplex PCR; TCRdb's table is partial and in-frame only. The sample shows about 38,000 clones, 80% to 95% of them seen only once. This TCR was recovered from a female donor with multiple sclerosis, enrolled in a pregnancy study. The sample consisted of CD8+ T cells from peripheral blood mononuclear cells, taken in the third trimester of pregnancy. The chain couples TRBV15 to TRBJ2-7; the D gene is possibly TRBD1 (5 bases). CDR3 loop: CATSREQGNEQYF. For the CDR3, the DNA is TGTGCCACCAGCAGAGAGCAGGGTAACGAGCAGTACTTC.